These T cell receptor beta chains were read from a single sample in a study of long-term antiretroviral therapy in people with HIV. Only in-frame clones appear in the TCRdb table, and some are missing; sequencing was by immunoSEQ multiplex PCR. The table includes approximately 15,000 clones, 88% detected once. This specimen consisted of unsorted PBMCs, obtained 6.9 years after starting antiretroviral therapy. The source of these receptors is a middle-aged man with HIV. CDR3s include the opening cysteine and the closing phenylalanine or tryptophan. The order of the fields is D gene, clone size, V gene, J gene, CDR3 protein, CDR3 DNA. A D gene is named only where the DNA matches it firmly. Size tells how often a clone was seen (once, few, many) or the class of an expanded clone, and some rows leave it out.

D: NA
size: NA
V: TRBV14
J: TRBJ2-7
CDR3: CASSQDWGRRNEQYF
DNA: TGTGCCAGCAGCCAAGATTGGGGGAGGCGGAACGAGCAGTACTTC

D: NA
size: NA
V: TRBV29-1
J: TRBJ2-1
CDR3: CSVATGSYNEQFF
DNA: TGCAGCGTTGCAACGGGCTCCTACAATGAGCAGTTCTTC

D: NA
size: NA
V: TRBV11-2
J: TRBJ1-1
CDR3: CASSLETSYMNTEAFF
DNA: TGTGCCAGCAGCTTAGAGACCTCCTACATGAACACTGAAGCTTTCTTT

D: TRBD1
size: NA
V: TRBV5-8
J: TRBJ2-6
CDR3: CASSPRTGGSSGANVLTF
DNA: TGTGCCAGCAGCCCTAGAACAGGGGGCTCCTCTGGGGCCAACGTCCTGACTTTC

D: NA
size: NA
V: TRBV4-1
J: TRBJ1-1
CDR3: CASSQGRQVWRAFF
DNA: TGCGCCAGCAGCCAAGGAAGACAGGTCTGGAGGGCTTTCTTT

D: TRBD1
size: NA
V: TRBV27
J: TRBJ2-7
CDR3: CASSLWHRGFSEQYF
DNA: TGTGCCAGCAGTTTATGGCACAGGGGGTTCTCCGAGCAGTACTTC

D: NA
size: NA
V: TRBV5-8
J: TRBJ2-3
CDR3: CASFRSLTQYF
DNA: TGTGCCAGCTTTAGGTCTCTTACGCAGTATTTT

D: NA
size: NA
V: TRBV9
J: TRBJ1-3
CDR3: CASTQGGSGNTIYF
DNA: TGTGCCAGCACCCAAGGGGGCTCTGGAAACACCATATATTTT

D: NA
size: NA
V: TRBV19
J: TRBJ2-1
CDR3: CASSIQQYNEQFF
DNA: TGTGCCAGTAGTATTCAGCAGTACAATGAGCAGTTCTTC

D: NA
size: NA
V: TRBV2
J: TRBJ2-5
CDR3: CASSEGGSHETQYF
DNA: TGTGCCAGCAGTGAAGGGGGCTCCCACGAGACCCAGTACTTC

D: TRBD1
size: once
V: TRBV29-1
J: TRBJ1-1
CDR3: CSVKDRVITEAFF
DNA: TGCAGCGTCAAGGACAGGGTCATCACTGAAGCTTTCTTT

D: TRBD2
size: NA
V: TRBV10-3
J: TRBJ2-7
CDR3: CAISESGLAATGQYF
DNA: TGTGCCATCAGTGAGTCAGGGCTAGCGGCCACCGGGCAGTACTTC

D: NA
size: NA
V: TRBV7-6
J: TRBJ2-7
CDR3: CASSLVYSREQYF
DNA: TGTGCCAGCAGCTTAGTTTACAGTAGGGAGCAGTACTTC

D: NA
size: NA
V: TRBV29-1
J: TRBJ2-1
CDR3: CSADHEQFF
DNA: TGCAGCGCAGACCATGAGCAGTTCTTC

D: NA
size: NA
V: TRBV30
J: TRBJ2-7
CDR3: CASLKPGTGEQYF
DNA: TGTGCCTCCCTAAAGCCCGGGACCGGCGAGCAGTACTTC